These T cell receptor beta chains were read from a single sample in a study of T cells in Graves' hyperthyroidism and ophthalmopathy. MiXCR was run by TCRdb on the multiplex PCR reads, yielding one entry per CDR3 protein. The sample has 550,000 to 700,000 distinct CDR3 sequences, 46% seen once. Sequenced: peripheral blood or thyroid tissue (not recorded which). The receptor set was obtained from an adult woman with Graves' disease, either hyperthyroidism or ophthalmopathy (not recorded which). The CDR3 runs from the conserved cysteine through the conserved F or W. Fields, in order: clone size, D gene, J gene, V gene, CDR3 protein, CDR3 DNA. The D gene is left open where the match is weak. Not every row has a clone size; where given, it reads once, few, many or a size class.

many . TRBJ2-5 TRBV28 CASSPKLASAETQYF TGTGCCAGCAGTCCGAAACTAGCCTCAGCGGAGACCCAGTACTTC
. . TRBJ2-7 TRBV19 CASSWTGEDYEQYF TGTGCCAGTTCCTGGACGGGCGAAGACTACGAGCAGTACTTC
. TRBD1 TRBJ2-5 TRBV5-1 CASRQITGTGEETQYF TGCGCCAGCAGGCAGATAACCGGGACAGGGGAAGAGACCCAGTACTTC
many . TRBJ2-7 TRBV7-9 CASSAGPLLYEQYF TGTGCCAGCAGCGCCGGGCCACTCCTCTACGAGCAGTACTTC
once . TRBJ2-7 TRBV29-1 CSVAGVAYEQYF TGCAGCGTCGCCGGGGTAGCTTACGAGCAGTACTTC
. . TRBJ1-1 TRBV4-2 CASSQGDAAVFFF TGTGCCAGCAGCCAAGGGGACGCTGCCGTGTTTTTCTTT
. . TRBJ1-6 TRBV3-1 CASSQALAGSPLHF TGTGCCAGCAGCCAAGCTCTAGCGGGGTCACCCCTCCACTTT
. . TRBJ2-7 TRBV7-6 CASSLEGEVDYEQYF TGTGCCAGCAGCTTGGAGGGGGAGGTCGACTACGAGCAGTACTTC
many . TRBJ1-2 TRBV7-2 CASSLRVTGMTYGYTF TGTGCCAGCAGCTTAAGGGTTACAGGCATGACCTATGGCTACACCTTC
. TRBD1 TRBJ1-2 TRBV2 CARVIGQGGYGYTF TGTGCTAGAGTTATTGGACAGGGTGGCTATGGCTACACCTTC
. TRBD2 TRBJ2-1 TRBV20-1 CSAVGLAGGNEQFF TGCAGTGCTGTTGGACTAGCGGGAGGCAATGAGCAGTTCTTC